Each of the 21 T cell receptor beta chains below was sequenced from the same sample in a study of cytomegalovirus exposure and HLA in healthy donors. 13 Jbeta primers and 60 Vbeta primers were used for the PCR. The repertoire was sequenced with immunoSEQ multiplex PCR; TCRdb's copy has only in-frame clones and lacks some. The table has 180,000 or so clones, more than 65% seen once. Sequencing used PBMCs. The receptors were gathered from a young woman in good health and CMV-seropositive.

This chain connects TRBV23-1 to TRBJ2-3; 11 bases align to TRBD2. TRBV23-1 is filed as an ORF, its function uncertain. V was pared by 3 bases and J by 1 base, with 15 bases of the junction left unmatched. CDR3 size: 20 residues. The CDR3 reads CASSHHLTSGGGYGTDTQYF. DNA of the CDR3: TGCGCCAGCAGTCACCATCTCACTAGCGGGGGTGGATATGGCACAGATACGCAGTATTTT.

This clone was seen a handful of times. The chain links TRBV5-1 to TRBJ1-1; D remains unclear. CDR3 size: 15 residues. The V gene's germline CDR1 is SGHRS and CDR2 YFSETQ. V lost 4 bases and J lost 0, with 13 bases in between. CDR3 sequence: CASSPLDTVNTEAFF. DNA of the CDR3: TGCGCCAGCAGCCCCCTCGACACCGTGAACACTGAAGCTTTCTTT.

The chain combines TRBV25-1 with TRBJ2-1; 15 nucleotides align to TRBD2. The ends lost 5 bases at V and 8 bases at J; junction bases unmatched: 4. Germline V lookup: CDR1 MGHDK, CDR2 SYGVNS. This CDR3 region has 15 residues. The CDR3 DNA is TGTGCCAGCAGTAGGACTAGCGGGGGGGCCCATGAGCAGTTCTTC. As protein: CASSRTSGGAHEQFF.

The rearrangement joins TRBV11-2 to TRBJ2-3, with 7 nucleotides matching TRBD1. The CDR3 length is 13 residues. Germline loops: CDR1 SGHAT, CDR2 FQNNGV. Trimming at V came to 5 bases and at J to 11 bases, leaving 10 bases not matched to a gene. CDR3 region: CASSPYDRVEQYF. In DNA form, the CDR3 reads TGTGCCAGCAGCCCCTACGACAGGGTGGAGCAGTATTTT. The full variable domain, its missing parts supplied by reference TRBV11-2 and TRBJ2-3, is EAGVAQSPRYKIIEKRQSVAFWCNPISGHATLYWYQQILGQGPKLLIQFQNNGVVDDSQLPKDRFSAERLKGVDSTLKIQPAKLEDSAVYLCASSPYDRVEQYFGPGTRLTVL.

This chain connects TRBV2 to TRBJ1-6; the D is unclear. The CDR3 sequence is 11 residues long. The germline gives CDR1 SNHLY, CDR2 FYNNEI. With 2 bases removed from V and 14 bases from J, the gap between germline ends came to 7 bases. The CDR3 DNA reads TGTGCCAGCAGTGAACACCCGGCCCTCCACTTT. Its protein is CASSEHPALHF.

The rearrangement links TRBV28 to TRBJ1-2; TRBD1 is a possible D gene (5 bases). Trimming took 7 bases from V and 5 from J, leaving 11 bases between them. The CDR3 has 12 residues. Germline CDR1 MDHEN, CDR2 SYDVKM. The CDR3 region has the DNA TGTGCCAGCACCTTTGGGGCATATGGCTACACCTTC. It is translated as CASTFGAYGYTF.

The V and J genes are TRBV5-1 and TRBJ2-7, with a tentative D call TRBD2 (5 bases). The CDR3 spans 16 residues. The V and J ends lost 0 bases and 6 bases respectively, with 19 bases between them. Germline values: CDR1 SGHRS, CDR2 YFSETQ. The CDR3 sequence is CASSLAGGGGPREQYF. The DNA for the CDR3 is TGCGCCAGCAGCTTGGCCGGAGGTGGAGGCCCGCGCGAGCAGTACTTC. Full variable domain (missing parts from reference TRBV5-1 and TRBJ2-7): KAGVTQTPRYLIKTRGQQVTLSCSPISGHRSVSWYQQTPGQGLQFLFEYFSETQRNKGNFPGRFSGRQFSNSRSEMNVSTLELGDSALYLCASSLAGGGGPREQYFGPGTRLTVT.

The V and J genes are TRBV6-6 and TRBJ2-1; 9 nucleotides align to TRBD2. This CDR3 region has 16 residues. The germline gives CDR1 MNHNY, CDR2 SVGAGI (reference sequence). The trim removed 2 bases at V and 4 bases at J, leaving 6 bases unmatched. In DNA form, the CDR3 reads TGTGCCAGCAGTTACCAGGTCAGCGGGGGGTACAATGAGCAGTTCTTC. Translated, it gives CASSYQVSGGYNEQFF.

The chain has TRBV11-3 and TRBJ2-7, with D perhaps TRBD2 (6 bases). Trimming removed 1 base from V and 3 bases from J, with 13 bases in between. This CDR3 contains 15 residues. Germline assignment: CDR1 SGHNT and CDR2 YENEEA. The CDR3 DNA sequence: TGTGCCAGCAGCTTAGTAGGGGACTGGAACTACGAGCAGTACTTC. It codes for CASSLVGDWNYEQYF.

This chain joins TRBV6-6 and TRBJ1-5; D unresolved. This CDR3 is built from 15 residues. The germline V and J ends were trimmed by 2 bases and 0 bases, with 8 bases remaining between them. Germline V gene lookup returns CDR1 MNHNY and CDR2 SVGAGI (reference sequence). The CDR3 DNA sequence: TGTGCCAGCAGTTACGTGACAAATAGCAATCAGCCCCAGCATTTT. This sequence encodes CASSYVTNSNQPQHF.

The CDR3 loop is CASSWGPLGAGGSSYEQYF. The CDR3 nucleotides read TGTGCCAGCAGCTGGGGCCCTTTAGGAGCGGGGGGGTCCTCCTACGAGCAGTACTTC. The chain employs TRBV5-4 and TRBJ2-7; 10 bases fit TRBD2. V shed 3 bases and J 0 bases; nucleotides not matched to a gene: 15. This CDR3 spans 19 amino acids. In germline, CDR1 is SGHNT, CDR2 YYREEE (reference sequence).

This clone was counted between two and nine times. The chain recombines TRBV9 with TRBJ2-5; 7 bases are a match to TRBD1. This CDR3 spans 15 amino acids. Germline V gene sequence: CDR1 SGDLS, CDR2 YYNGEE. J lost 2 bases, V lost 4 bases, and 8 bases had no gene match. The chain's CDR3 is CASSLRDSLQETQYF. DNA for the CDR3: TGTGCCAGCAGCCTCCGGGACAGCCTTCAAGAGACCCAGTACTTC.

This chain joins TRBV5-4 and TRBJ2-2; 9 positions agree with TRBD1. The CDR3 length is 14 residues. Germline lookup yields CDR1 SGHNT and CDR2 YYREEE (reference sequence). With 2 bases clipped from V and 7 bases from J, the junction kept 3 bases outside the gene matches. As DNA, the CDR3 is TGTGCCAGCAGCTTCCGGACAGGGGTCGGGGAGCTGTTTTTT. As protein: CASSFRTGVGELFF.

The chain links TRBV6-5 to TRBJ2-1; D is perhaps TRBD2 (6 bases). Germline V gene data show CDR1 as MNHEY and CDR2 as SVGAGI. The CDR3 length is 14 residues. V lost 5 bases to trimming and J lost 6 bases, with 14 bases between them. The CDR3 DNA is TGTGCCAGCAGTGAACCCGGGGGAGGCAATGAGCAGTTCTTC. Translation: CASSEPGGGNEQFF.

Only a few counts were recorded for this clone. This chain joins TRBV5-4 and TRBJ2-1, with 9 bases that match TRBD1. With 4 bases clipped from V and 3 bases from J, the junction kept 2 bases outside the gene matches. The CDR3 runs 14 residues. The germline V gene encodes CDR1 SGHNT and CDR2 YYREEE (reference sequence). The CDR3 sequence: CASSGDRDYNEQFF. The CDR3 nucleotides are TGTGCCAGCAGCGGGGACAGGGACTACAATGAGCAGTTCTTC.

The V gene is TRBV4-3, the J gene TRBJ2-1; 7 positions agree with TRBD2. The length of the CDR3 is 16 residues. The V segment lost 5 bases and the J segment 7 bases; nucleotides outside the gene matches: 14. Germline V gene data show CDR1 as LGHNA and CDR2 as YSLEER. The CDR3 region has the DNA TGCGCCAGCAGCGGCTCGCGGACTAGGCCGGATAATGAGCAGTTCTTC. Translated, it gives CASSGSRTRPDNEQFF.

The V and J genes are TRBV7-9 and TRBJ2-7; TRBD2 is a possible D gene (6 bases). The CDR3 is 14 amino acids. Trimming shortened V by 5 bases and J by 3 bases, and 14 bases separated the two germline ends. The germline V gene encodes CDR1 SEHNR and CDR2 FQNEAQ (reference sequence). The DNA for the CDR3 is TGTGCCAGCAGCCCCCGCGGGGCCGACTACGAGCAGTACTTC. Amino acid sequence: CASSPRGADYEQYF. Filled out from reference TRBV7-9 and TRBJ2-7, the complete variable domain reads DTGVSQNPRHKITKRGQNVTFRCDPISEHNRLYWYRQTLGQGPEFLTYFQNEAQLEKSRLLSDRFSAERPKGSFSTLEIQRTEQGDSAMYLCASSPRGADYEQYFGPGTRLTVT.

The rearrangement links TRBV30 to TRBJ2-1; D possibly corresponds to TRBD2 (5 bases). Between the trimmed V and J ends, which lost 3 bases and 3 bases, there was a span of 15 bases. This CDR3 has 15 amino acids. The germline V gene has CDR1 GTSNPN and CDR2 SVGIG (reference sequence). The CDR3 bases are TGTGCCTGGAGCTCCCTGGGCGGGCGCTACAATGAGCAGTTCTTC. Protein: CAWSSLGGRYNEQFF.

This clone was picked up a small number of times. This chain connects TRBV18 to TRBJ1-2; 7 bases map to TRBD1. Unmatched junction bases numbered 8, after V lost 5 bases and J lost 8 bases. CDR3 length: 13 residues. Germline lookup yields CDR1 KGHSH and CDR2 LQKENI. This chain's CDR3 is CASSAVTGVGYTF. CDR3 sequence (DNA): TGTGCCAGCTCAGCCGTTACAGGGGTCGGCTACACCTTC.

This chain joins TRBV30 and TRBJ1-5; D call uncertain. The CDR3 is 13 amino acids. V shed 3 bases and J shed 0 bases, with 6 bases lying between them. In germline, CDR1 is GTSNPN, CDR2 SVGIG (reference sequence). CDR3 sequence (DNA): TGTGCCTGGAGGACAAGTAGCAATCAGCCCCAGCATTTT. This gives the protein CAWRTSSNQPQHF.

This clone was seen just once. This sequence joins TRBV11-3 and TRBJ2-5; 9 positions agree with TRBD2. The J call may be mistaken, given a closer DNA end match to TRBJ2-7. The germline V gene has CDR1 SGHNT and CDR2 YENEEA. The CDR3 runs to 15 residues. CDR3 coding DNA: TGTGCCAGCAGCTTACGGCTAGCGGGGTCCTACGAGCAGTACTTC. Amino acid sequence: CASSLRLAGSYEQYF.